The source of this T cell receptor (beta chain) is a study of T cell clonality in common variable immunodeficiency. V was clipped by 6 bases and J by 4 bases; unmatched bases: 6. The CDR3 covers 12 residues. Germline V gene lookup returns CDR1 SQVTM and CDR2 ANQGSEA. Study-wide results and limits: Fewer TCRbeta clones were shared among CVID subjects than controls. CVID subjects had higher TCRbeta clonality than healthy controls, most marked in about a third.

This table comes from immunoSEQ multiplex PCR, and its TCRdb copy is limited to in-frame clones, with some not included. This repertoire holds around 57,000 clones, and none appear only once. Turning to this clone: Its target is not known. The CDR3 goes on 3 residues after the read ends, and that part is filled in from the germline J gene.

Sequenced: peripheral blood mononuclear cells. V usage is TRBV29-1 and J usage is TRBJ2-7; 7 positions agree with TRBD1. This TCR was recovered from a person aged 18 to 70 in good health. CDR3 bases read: TGCAGCGTACCCGGGACAGAGTACGAG. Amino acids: CSVPGTEYE. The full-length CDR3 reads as CSVPGTEYEQYF.